This T cell receptor (beta chain) was documented in a study of OX40 agonist ivuxolimab in advanced cancers. Turning to the study itself: A mean age of roughly 60 years, range roughly 20 to 90, was recorded, and approximately 80% were male. Eligibility admitted prior anti-PD-1, anti-PD-L1 or anti-CTLA-4 therapy; 40% to 50% had some. General study results and limits: Both blood CD4+ and CD8+ T cells showed clonal growth by week 6 at 0.1 to 3.0 mg/kg.

The table came from immunoSEQ multiplex PCR; TCRdb's copy has only in-frame clones and leaves some out. The data hold tens of thousands of clones, with 65% to 80% observed a single time. Germline V lookup: CDR1 SGHVS, CDR2 FNYEAQ. Trimming removed 5 bases at V and 5 bases at J, with 9 bases between. This CDR3 comprises 13 residues. Exclusion applied to patients with autoimmune disease history or systemic immunosuppression. A remark on this clone: The antigen is unknown.

V usage is TRBV7-6 and J usage is TRBJ2-2; D is perhaps TRBD2 (5 bases). Material: CD4+ or CD8+ T cells sorted from blood, obtained in a trial of the OX40 agonist ivuxolimab. This TCR derives from an adult with an advanced solid tumor such as melanoma, head and neck, liver or kidney cancer. The CDR3 coding sequence is TGTGCCAGCAGCCTCCGGGGTACCGGGGAGCTGTTTTTT. It translates to CASSLRGTGELFF. The full variable domain, rest sourced from reference TRBV7-6 and TRBJ2-2, is GAGVSQSPRYKVTKRGQDVALRCDPISGHVSLYWYRQALGQGPEFLTYFNYEAQQDKSGLPNDRFSAERPEGSISTLTIQRTEQRDSAMYRCASSLRGTGELFFGEGSRLTVL.